This T cell receptor beta chain was captured by sequencing in a study of T cell responses to AZD1222 COVID-19 vaccine. A word on this clone: Its matching antigen is unknown.

Sequenced by immunoSEQ multiplex PCR; TCRdb stores in-frame clones only, minus some. Of tens of thousands of clones listed, 85% are singletons. The germline V gene has CDR1 SEHNR and CDR2 FQNEAQ (reference sequence). Trimming removed 3 bases at V and 4 bases at J, with 16 bases between. This CDR3 region has 16 residues. Broader study findings: Spike-specific TCR repertoires showed rising breadth and depth after two AZD1222 doses. Of spike-specific TCRs, nearly half reportedly target regions left unmutated in variants. Among the donors, most were white British and more were female, and clonal diversity was possibly underestimated.

The sequence was obtained from an adult who received the AZD1222 COVID-19 vaccine. V usage is TRBV7-9 and J usage is TRBJ1-3; tentatively, D is TRBD1 (6 bases). Sequenced material: peripheral blood, taken 28 days after the second AZD1222 dose. The CDR3 region is CASSLDMGQKGNTIYF. CDR3 nucleotides: TGTGCCAGCAGCTTGGATATGGGACAAAAGGGAAACACCATATATTTT.